The 29 T cell receptor beta chains below were found in one sample sequenced in a study of T-cell reconstitution after alpha-beta-depleted transplantation in children. TCRbeta library preparation incorporated unique molecular identifiers. A single record per CDR3 protein comes from TCRdb applying MiXCR to the PCR reads. Seen here are about 210,000 distinct CDR3 sequences, more than 15% observed once, and the top ten hold 40% to 50%. The sample in question was PBMCs, mostly from graft donor cells, obtained 360 days after TCRalphabeta/CD19-depleted stem cell transplant. The source is a male patient aged 2-15 years who had a stem cell transplant for acute lymphoblastic leukemia, so the T cells may come from the graft donor.

This clonotype was counted a few times. The chain employs TRBV19 and TRBJ1-2; D remains ambiguous. From germline, CDR1 is LNHDA and CDR2 SQIVND (reference sequence). The CDR3 is 12 amino acids. V lost 6 bases and J lost 8, with 13 bases in between. This CDR3 reads CASRPPERGYTF. The CDR3 DNA follows: TGTGCCAGTAGACCCCCCGAGCGCGGCTACACCTTC.

This clonotype was recorded a few times. This sequence joins TRBV15 and TRBJ1-3; no firm D call. The CDR3 totals 15 residues. V lost 0 bases and J 0 bases, leaving 6 bases between the germline ends. Per the germline V gene, CDR1 is LNHNV and CDR2 is YYDKDF (reference sequence). The CDR3 DNA reads TGTGCCACCAGCAGAGATTTGGGCTCTGGAAACACCATATATTTT. It translates to CATSRDLGSGNTIYF.

The chain joins TRBV12-3 or TRBV12-4 to TRBJ2-5; D perhaps matches TRBD2 (6 bases). The CDR3 length is 14 residues. Trimming took off 2 bases at V and 4 bases at J, with 11 bases between the two ends. Here the CDR3 reads CASSLFPRGETQYF. The CDR3 nucleotides are TGTGCCAGCAGTTTATTCCCGCGGGGAGAGACCCAGTACTTC.

The chain is built from TRBV10-3 and TRBJ1-1; D remains ambiguous. Germline V CDR1 and CDR2: ENHRY, SYGVKD. This CDR3 has 16 residues. Trimming cost V 2 bases and J 0 bases, with 13 bases left between them. CDR3 in amino acids: CAISERLGWLNTEAFF. CDR3 nucleotides: TGTGCCATCAGTGAGCGCCTAGGGTGGTTGAACACTGAAGCTTTCTTT.

The count of this clonotype is one. Relative to the germline gene, one junction end is altered; a read error may explain this. This chain links TRBV23-1 with TRBJ1-5; 8 bases line up with TRBD1. TRBV23-1 belongs to the ORF category, with a function that is uncertain. The CDR3 extends over 12 amino acids. This CDR3 reads CASTGGKQPQHF. CDR3 nucleotides: TGCGCCAGCACAGGGGGCAAACAGCCCCAGCATTTT.

This clonotype was detected only a few times. The chain carries TRBV20-1 and TRBJ2-5; 13 bases fit TRBD2. The CDR3 has 14 residues. Per germline, CDR1 DFQATT and CDR2 SNEGSKA (reference sequence). The J segment lost 7 bases and the V segment lost 3 bases, leaving 5 bases of the junction unmatched. The CDR3 region is CSARVLAGGPTQYF. The CDR3 region has the DNA TGCAGTGCTAGGGTACTAGCGGGGGGGCCGACCCAGTACTTC.

V gene TRBV29-1 combines with J gene TRBJ1-2; TRBD1 might be the D (5 bases). Germline CDR1 reads SQVTM; CDR2 reads ANQGSEA. V lost 4 bases and J 6 bases, leaving 12 bases between the germline ends. The length of the CDR3 is 12 residues. The CDR3 region is CSVVPGTHGYTF. CDR3 DNA sequence: TGCAGCGTTGTGCCCGGGACTCATGGCTACACCTTC.

This clonotype was counted a few times. The CDR3 sequence: CASSLGAGGLAIPDTQYF. The CDR3 DNA is TGTGCCAGCAGTTTAGGTGCAGGGGGACTAGCGATCCCAGATACGCAGTATTTT. V and J are TRBV12-3 or TRBV12-4 and TRBJ2-3; 10 bases fit TRBD2. Losses at the gene ends were 1 base for V and 4 bases for J; bases not matched to a gene: 11. The length of the CDR3 is 18 residues.

The J gene is TRBJ1-2, the V gene TRBV28; D possibly corresponds to TRBD1 (5 bases). This CDR3 comprises 14 residues. Germline V gives CDR1 MDHEN, CDR2 SYDVKM. Trimming pared 5 bases from V and 4 bases from J, leaving 14 bases between. The CDR3 DNA reads TGTGCCAGCAGTGGGGCTCTTTCTAGCTATGGCTACACCTTC. Encoded protein: CASSGALSSYGYTF.

This clonotype was seen a few times. The gene calls are TRBV9 and TRBJ1-4; D is uncertain. Germline CDR1 reads SGDLS; CDR2 reads YYNGEE. This CDR3 contains 13 residues. Trimming removed 2 bases at V and 6 bases at J, with 8 bases between. The CDR3 loop reads CASSVQSDEKLFF. In DNA, the CDR3 is TGTGCCAGCAGCGTTCAGTCCGATGAAAAACTGTTTTTT. The variable domain in full, completed from reference TRBV9 and TRBJ1-4, reads DSGVTQTPKHLITATGQRVTLRCSPRSGDLSVYWYQQSLDQGLQFLIQYYNGEERAKGNILERFSAQQFPDLHSELNLSSLELGDSALYFCASSVQSDEKLFFGSGTQLSVL.

This clonotype was detected only a few times. The CDR3 region has the DNA TGTGCCAGCACTTGGGCGGCGGGACGAATGTTTTTT. It encodes CASTWAAGRMFF. This chain links TRBV7-9 with TRBJ1-4; possible D gene TRBD1, 5 bases. V gave up 7 bases and J gave up 15 bases, with 18 bases separating them. Germline V gives CDR1 SEHNR, CDR2 FQNEAQ (reference sequence). The length of the CDR3 is 12 residues.

The genes are TRBV10-3 and TRBJ1-1; 7 bases map to TRBD1. Trimming removed 6 bases from V and 0 bases from J; junction bases left unmatched: 7. CDR1 ENHRY and CDR2 SYGVKD come from the germline V gene. This CDR3 is 15 amino acids long. Here the CDR3 reads CAIRGQIVMNTEAFF. CDR3 in DNA: TGTGCCATCAGGGGACAGATTGTTATGAACACTGAAGCTTTCTTT.

The rearrangement links TRBV29-1 to TRBJ2-3, with D perhaps TRBD1 (6 bases). The germline CDR1 and CDR2 sequences are SQVTM and ANQGSEA. The CDR3 covers 14 residues. The V and J ends lost 4 bases and 3 bases respectively, with 14 bases between them. CDR3 nucleotides: TGCAGCGTTGGGGGGCAGGGGCATACAGATACGCAGTATTTT. Amino acids: CSVGGQGHTDTQYF.

This clonotype has only a few counts. The rearrangement joins TRBV2 to TRBJ2-3; D gene unclear. Trimming stripped 4 bases from V and 6 bases from J, with 2 bases between. In germline, CDR1 is SNHLY, CDR2 FYNNEI. This CDR3 region has 10 residues. CDR3 DNA sequence: TGTGCCAGCAGTGCCGATACGCAGTATTTT. This translates into CASSADTQYF.

In its sample, this clonotype was seen many times. This chain joins TRBV20-1 and TRBJ2-4, with 11 bases identical to TRBD2. The junction had 8 bases not matched to a gene; V was cut back by 6 bases and J by 7 bases. CDR1 DFQATT and CDR2 SNEGSKA come from the germline V gene (reference sequence). There are 14 residues in the CDR3. The CDR3 protein is CSADRGLADNIQYF. The DNA of the CDR3 is TGCAGTGCCGACCGGGGACTAGCGGATAACATTCAGTACTTC.

The chain has TRBV5-1 and TRBJ2-3; TRBD2 matches at 8 bases. This CDR3 spans 17 amino acids. Germline CDR1 SGHRS, CDR2 YFSETQ. With V trimmed by 1 base and J by 0 bases, 7 bases remained unmatched. CDR3 amino acids: CASSLTLTSGSTDTQYF. CDR3 DNA sequence: TGCGCCAGCAGCTTGACCCTCACTAGCGGAAGCACAGATACGCAGTATTTT. Full variable domain (outside the CDR3, taken from reference TRBV5-1 and TRBJ2-3): KAGVTQTPRYLIKTRGQQVTLSCSPISGHRSVSWYQQTPGQGLQFLFEYFSETQRNKGNFPGRFSGRQFSNSRSEMNVSTLELGDSALYLCASSLTLTSGSTDTQYFGPGTRLTVL.

This clonotype was found a few times. The rearrangement uses TRBV4-2 and TRBJ2-5; TRBD1 is a possible D gene (6 bases). The V and J ends lost 2 bases and 5 bases respectively, with 24 bases between them. The CDR3 is made up of 18 amino acids. Germline CDR1 and CDR2: LGHNA and YNFKEQ. The CDR3 sequence is CASSQTHGLQGLGETQYF. The CDR3 region has the DNA TGTGCCAGCAGCCAAACCCACGGGTTACAGGGATTAGGGGAGACCCAGTACTTC.

CDR3 sequence reads: CASSTGVATEAFF. The DNA for the CDR3 is TGTGCCAGCTCGACAGGGGTTGCCACTGAAGCTTTCTTT. V gene TRBV6-4 combines with J gene TRBJ1-1; TRBD1 aligns across 8 bases. Trimming at V came to 8 bases and at J to 4 bases, leaving 6 bases not matched to a gene. The CDR3 is 13 residues long. Germline lookup yields CDR1 MRHNA and CDR2 SNTAGT.

This clonotype was seen a handful of times. This sequence joins TRBV7-2 and TRBJ2-7; D is uncertain. The germline CDR1 and CDR2 sequences are SGHTA and FQGNSA. This CDR3 spans 15 amino acids. V gave up 4 bases and J gave up 1 base, with 14 bases separating them. CDR3 amino acids: CASSYRPTESYEQYF. The CDR3 region has the DNA TGTGCCAGCAGCTATCGACCAACTGAATCCTACGAGCAGTACTTC.

The rearrangement links TRBV6-2 or TRBV6-3 to TRBJ2-1, with TRBD2 matching over 12 bases. After removal of 4 bases from V and 8 bases from J, the junction contained 12 bases not matched to a gene. The CDR3 is 17 residues long. Germline V lookup: CDR1 MNHEY, CDR2 SVGEGT. The CDR3 region is CASSSYILAGGPHEQFF. DNA for the CDR3: TGTGCCAGCAGTTCTTATATACTAGCGGGGGGTCCCCATGAGCAGTTCTTC.

This clonotype has just a few counts. This chain joins TRBV27 and TRBJ2-3; D unresolved. This CDR3 comprises 14 residues. The V end lost 8 bases, the J end lost 3 bases, and 15 bases lay between the germline ends. Germline values: CDR1 MNHEY, CDR2 SMNVEV (reference sequence). The CDR3 DNA follows: TGTGCCAGCCGTCCCCGGGTGAATACAGATACGCAGTATTTT. It translates to CASRPRVNTDTQYF.

This clonotype has just a few counts. The rearrangement uses TRBV20-1 and TRBJ2-7, with a tentative D call TRBD2 (6 bases). This CDR3 has 14 residues. Germline V CDR1 and CDR2: DFQATT, SNEGSKA (reference sequence). V was trimmed by 2 bases and J by 1 base, leaving 12 bases between them. The CDR3 sequence: CSARLAVLSYEQYF. CDR3 sequence (DNA): TGCAGTGCTAGATTAGCGGTCCTTTCCTACGAGCAGTACTTC.

This clonotype turned up a few times. This rearrangement joins TRBV29-1 to TRBJ2-1; D remains ambiguous. The germline V and J ends were trimmed by 3 bases and 0 bases, with 6 bases remaining between them. The CDR3 covers 13 residues. Germline V lookup: CDR1 SQVTM, CDR2 ANQGSEA. CDR3 nucleotides: TGCAGCGTTGAGTTCAGCTCCTACAATGAGCAGTTCTTC. This sequence encodes CSVEFSSYNEQFF.

This chain links TRBV7-7 with TRBJ1-1, with TRBD1 matching over 10 bases. The CDR3 runs to 18 residues. In germline, CDR1 is SSHAT, CDR2 FNYEAQ (reference sequence). J lost 3 bases, V lost 5 bases, and 15 bases had no gene match. The DNA for the CDR3 is TGTGCCAGCAGCCCCGGGTGGGACAGGGGAAAGGTATACACTGAAGCTTTCTTT. It encodes CASSPGWDRGKVYTEAFF.

This clonotype came up a few times. The chain links TRBV7-8 to TRBJ2-5; D is possibly TRBD2 (5 bases). CDR3 length: 13 residues. V dropped 4 bases and J dropped 4 bases, with 10 bases sitting between them. CDR1 and CDR2 (germline): SGHVS, FQNEAQ. CDR3 protein: CASSSLEGETQYF. CDR3 coding DNA: TGTGCCAGCAGCTCTCTAGAGGGAGAGACCCAGTACTTC.

V usage is TRBV5-1 and J usage is TRBJ1-3; 7 positions agree with TRBD1. Germline assignment: CDR1 SGHRS and CDR2 YFSETQ. The CDR3 spans 15 residues. Trimming took 0 bases from V and 1 from J; bases not matched to a gene: 1. This CDR3 is CASSLEGASGNTIYF. For the CDR3, the DNA is TGCGCCAGCAGCTTGGAGGGGGCGTCTGGAAACACCATATATTTT.

In this sample, this clonotype turned up a few times. This chain connects TRBV7-9 to TRBJ2-7; 8 bases match TRBD2. J gave up 8 bases and V 5 bases, and 5 bases lay outside the gene matches. The V gene's germline CDR1 is SEHNR and CDR2 FQNEAQ (reference sequence). The length of the CDR3 is 12 residues. The CDR3 nucleotides read TGTGCCAGCAGCCCCCGGGAGGGCCAGCAGTACTTC. The encoded protein is CASSPREGQQYF.

V gene TRBV12-3 or TRBV12-4 combines with J gene TRBJ2-1; a possible D gene is TRBD2 (5 bases). This CDR3 has 15 residues. V was trimmed by 5 bases and J by 5 bases, leaving 16 bases between them. The CDR3 DNA reads TGTGCCAGCAGTCCTGACCTAGCCCTCAACAATGAGCAGTTCTTC. Its protein product is CASSPDLALNNEQFF.

This clonotype has a handful of counts. The chain uses TRBV5-6 and TRBJ2-7; TRBD1 matches 8 bases. The germline CDR1 and CDR2 sequences are SGHDT and YYEEEE. V lost 3 bases and J lost 5; bases outside the gene matches: 4. The CDR3 covers 13 residues. The CDR3 DNA follows: TGTGCCAGCAGCTCAGGACAGGGCCACGAGCAGTACTTC. As protein: CASSSGQGHEQYF.